This note documents a single T cell receptor beta chain sequence. The data stem from a study of blood T cell repertoires in COVID-19. At the level of the study: The samples span acute and convalescent COVID-19 from the United States, Italy and Spain. T cells, B-cell-depleted T cells, or PBMCs supplied cDNA or gDNA.

In the source study's methods: Estimates of nucleated cell counts were drawn from the amplification of reference gene primers. Data came from immunoSEQ multiplex PCR; TCRdb stores just in-frame clones and leaves some out. Clonal size and the V and J genes are those of that table, whereas D and trimming came from the DNA. The profile shows nearly 300,000 clones, around 89% of them singletons. Source material: peripheral blood. The TCR sequence derives from a woman aged 25 to 39 who had recovered from COVID-19.

The CDR3 bases are TGCGCCAGCAGCGGGAGACAGGGCCGTAATGAAAAACTGTTTTTT. Protein: CASSGRQGRNEKLFF. The chain recombines TRBV5-1 with TRBJ1-4, with 7 bases matching TRBD1. The CDR3 length is 15 residues. The V gene end was trimmed by 4 bases and the J gene end by 4 bases; junction bases not matched to a gene: 7. Per the germline V gene, CDR1 is SGHRS and CDR2 is YFSETQ.